The sequence of this TCR beta chain was determined in a study of T cell repertoires in cytomegalovirus infection. Overall study: TCR beta signatures that were public indicated CMV infection and matching HLA type. Study results and caveats: People with CMV and the relevant HLA were identified by cumulative public TCR beta family frequency.

This clonotype has at least ten counts. Its antigen is not known. TCRdb passed the reads through MiXCR, listing each CDR3 protein once. Here the sample spans roughly 49,000 distinct CDR3 sequences, approximately 22% being singletons. Trimming removed 6 bases from V and 2 bases from J, with 14 bases in between. Per the germline V gene, CDR1 is SGHTA and CDR2 is FQGNSA. The CDR3 consists of 15 residues. The sequence was obtained from a human donor in good health (CMV status not recorded). Some clones in this sample may be carry-over from other donors' samples. The sequencing input was PBMCs, sequenced either directly or after in vitro stimulation (not recorded which). The chain couples TRBV7-2 to TRBJ2-1, with D tentatively TRBD1 (6 bases). The chain's CDR3 is CASRLWTAPYNEQFF. DNA of the CDR3: TGTGCCAGCAGACTTTGGACAGCCCCCTACAATGAGCAGTTCTTC.